A single count supports the clone carrying this T cell receptor (beta chain). It was with unique molecular identifiers that the TCRbeta library was prepared. TCRdb used MiXCR to reprocess the PCR reads, holding one entry per CDR3 protein. The sample lists hundreds of thousands of distinct CDR3 sequences, roughly 10% occurring once. V lost 3 bases and J 1 base, leaving 13 bases between the germline ends. CDR3 length: 15 residues. The germline gives CDR1 SGHNT, CDR2 YYREEE (reference sequence). The source of the sample is a study of T-cell reconstitution after alpha-beta-depleted transplantation in children.

This chain uses TRBV5-4 with TRBJ2-5, with a weak D call TRBD1 (5 bases). The source material was PBMCs from the stem cell graft donor, sampled from the stem cell graft. This clonotype originated in a human donor who donated a stem cell graft to a child with acute myeloid leukemia. Here the CDR3 reads CASSSNTGSQETQYF. As DNA, the CDR3 is TGTGCCAGCAGCTCAAATACAGGTTCCCAAGAGACCCAGTACTTC.